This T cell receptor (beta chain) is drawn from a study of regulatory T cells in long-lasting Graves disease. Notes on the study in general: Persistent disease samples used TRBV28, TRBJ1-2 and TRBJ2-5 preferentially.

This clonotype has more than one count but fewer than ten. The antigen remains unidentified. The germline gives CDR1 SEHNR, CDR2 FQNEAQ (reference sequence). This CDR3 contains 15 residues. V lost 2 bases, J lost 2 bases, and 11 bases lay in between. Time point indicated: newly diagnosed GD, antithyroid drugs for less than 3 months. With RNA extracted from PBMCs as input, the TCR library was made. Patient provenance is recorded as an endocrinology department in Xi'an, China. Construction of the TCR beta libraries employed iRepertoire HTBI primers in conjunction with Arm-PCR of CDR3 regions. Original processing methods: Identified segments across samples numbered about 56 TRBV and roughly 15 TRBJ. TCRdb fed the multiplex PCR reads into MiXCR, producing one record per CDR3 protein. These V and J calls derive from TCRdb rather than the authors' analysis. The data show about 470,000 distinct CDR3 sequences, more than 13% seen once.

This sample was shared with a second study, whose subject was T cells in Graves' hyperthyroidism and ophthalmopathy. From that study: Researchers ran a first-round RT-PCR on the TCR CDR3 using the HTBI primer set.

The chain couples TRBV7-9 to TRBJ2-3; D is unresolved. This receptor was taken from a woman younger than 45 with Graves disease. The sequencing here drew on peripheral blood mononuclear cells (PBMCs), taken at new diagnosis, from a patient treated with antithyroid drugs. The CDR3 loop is CASSLSQSTTDTQYF. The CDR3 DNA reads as TGTGCCAGCAGCTTAAGCCAGAGTACCACAGATACGCAGTATTTT.